One and the same sample provided the 29 T cell receptor beta chains below, sequenced in a study of T cell clonality in common variable immunodeficiency. The protocol was immunoSEQ multiplex PCR, while the TCRdb copy is restricted to in-frame clones and leaves out a portion. This sample carries 35,000 to 50,000 clones and no singletons, and around 2.1% goes to the top ten. Sequencing input: peripheral blood mononuclear cells. Every receptor here comes from a person between 18 and 75 years old in good health.

This clone was seen many times. The read finishes 3 residues shy of the CDR3 end, and the germline J gene is used to complete it. The chain employs TRBV20-1 and TRBJ2-2, with 7 bases aligning to TRBD1. The CDR3 is 14 amino acids. Germline-derived CDR1 and CDR2 are DFQATT and SNEGSKA (reference sequence). After removal of 3 bases from V and 4 bases from J, the junction contained 5 bases not matched to a gene. The CDR3 DNA, read in part, is TGCAGTGCTAGGGTACAGGGGAGCACCGGGGAG. As protein: CSARVQGSTGE. The complete CDR3 reads CSARVQGSTGELFF.

This clone was seen at least ten times. One end of the junction fails to match germline, which may point to a read error. The sequenced fragment ends 3 residues before the CDR3 boundary, so the rest is inferred from the germline J gene. This chain links TRBV4-2 with TRBJ1-1, with a weak D call TRBD1 (5 bases). The germline CDR1 and CDR2 sequences are LGHNA and YNFKEQ. The CDR3 sequence is 14 residues long. Incomplete CDR3 DNA: TGCGCCAGCACCATCGACAGAGCCGCGACTGAA. The encoded protein is CASTIDRAATE. The entire CDR3 sequence reads CASTIDRAATEAFF.

This clone was detected many times. CDR3 loop: CASSPSPGQGNTEAFF. The sequenced part of the CDR3 DNA is TGTGCCAGCTCACCTTCGCCGGGACAGGGGAACACTGAA. V and J are TRBV18 and TRBJ1-1; 9 bases line up with TRBD1. The read is 3 residues too short to cover the CDR3 end, so that end is filled in from the germline J gene. With 3 bases clipped from V and 1 base from J, the junction kept 6 bases outside the gene matches. The CDR3 runs to 16 residues. Germline V gene data show CDR1 as KGHSH and CDR2 as LQKENI. Drawing the rest from reference TRBV18 and TRBJ1-1, the complete variable domain is NAGVMQNPRHLVRRRGQEARLRCSPMKGHSHVYWYRQLPEEGLKFMVYLQKENIIDESGMPKERFSAEFPKEGPSILRIQQVVRGDSAAYFCASSPSPGQGNTEAFFGQGTRLTVV.

This clone was found many times. The sequenced fragment ends 3 residues before the CDR3 boundary, so the rest is inferred from the germline J gene. This chain uses TRBV5-1 with TRBJ1-2, with a weak D call TRBD1 (6 bases). The CDR3 covers 12 residues. Germline V gene lookup returns CDR1 SGHRS and CDR2 YFSETQ. The V end was cut by 5 bases, the J end by 7 bases, with 12 bases between. The CDR3 sequence is CASSTGQGGYTF. The CDR3 DNA, read in part, is TGCGCCAGCAGTACAGGGCAGGGTGGC.

Ten or more counts support this clone. The read comes to an end 3 residues before the CDR3 does, leaving the germline J gene to fill in the end. This chain links TRBV12-5 with TRBJ1-5, with TRBD1 matching over 8 bases. Per the germline V gene, CDR1 is LGHNT and CDR2 is FRNRAP. V lost 6 bases and J lost 2; bases outside the gene matches: 6. This CDR3 contains 15 residues. This chain's CDR3 is CASGRTGPGNQPQHF. Incomplete CDR3 DNA: TGTGCTAGTGGCAGGACAGGGCCGGGCAATCAGCCC. Drawing the rest from reference TRBV12-5 and TRBJ1-5, the complete variable domain is DARVTQTPRHKVTEMGQEVTMRCQPILGHNTVFWYRQTMMQGLELLAYFRNRAPLDDSGMPKDRFSAEMPDATLATLKIQPSEPRDSAVYFCASGRTGPGNQPQHFGDGTRLSIL.

This clone was picked up a small number of times. Coverage ceases 3 residues before the CDR3 finishes, and the germline J gene fills in the end. The chain combines TRBV5-1 with TRBJ1-3; maybe TRBD1 (6 bases). This CDR3 has 16 amino acids. Germline-derived CDR1 and CDR2 are SGHRS and YFSETQ. V lost 4 bases and J lost 0, with 14 bases in between. The covered CDR3 bases are TGCGCCAGCAGCCCGTCGACAGGCCGCTCTGGAAACACC. It translates to CASSPSTGRSGNT. The whole CDR3 sequence reads CASSPSTGRSGNTIYF.

Many counts were recorded for this clone. This CDR3 is CASSSRDRGNFEQYF. CDR3 DNA (partial): TGTGCCAGCAGCTCCCGGGACAGGGGAAACTTCGAG. The chain uses TRBV7-9 and TRBJ2-7; 10 bases match TRBD1. The DNA ends 3 residues before the CDR3 does, and the rest of the CDR3 is filled in from the germline J gene. V lost 4 bases, J lost 6 bases, and 9 bases stayed unmatched. The V gene's germline CDR1 is SEHNR and CDR2 FQNEAQ (reference sequence). The CDR3 runs 15 residues.

This clone was seen repeatedly, ten times or more. The read terminates 3 residues ahead of where the CDR3 ends, so the germline J gene completes it. The rearrangement uses TRBV19 and TRBJ1-2, with D maybe TRBD1 (6 bases). This CDR3 region has 15 residues. With 6 bases removed from V and 3 bases from J, the gap between germline ends came to 17 bases. In germline, CDR1 is LNHDA, CDR2 SQIVND (reference sequence). CDR3 bases read: TGTGCCAGTAGGACACAGGGCATCGCTGACTATGGC. Protein: CASRTQGIADYG. The whole CDR3 region reads CASRTQGIADYGYTF. Based on the CDR3 plus reference TRBV19 and TRBJ1-2, the full variable domain is DGGITQSPKYLFRKEGQNVTLSCEQNLNHDAMYWYRQDPGQGLRLIYYSQIVNDFQKGDIAEGYSVSREKKESFPLTVTSAQKNPTAFYLCASRTQGIADYGYTFGSGTRLTVV.

This clone came up many times. The CDR3 end falls 3 residues outside the read, so it is completed with the germline J gene. The V and J genes are TRBV19 and TRBJ1-4, with 9 bases lining up with TRBD1. The germline V gene has CDR1 LNHDA and CDR2 SQIVND (reference sequence). The V and J ends lost 4 bases and 7 bases, in that order; junction bases with no gene match: 4. CDR3 length: 14 residues. The CDR3 is CASSTGTGSEKLFF. The sequenced part of the CDR3 DNA is TGTGCCAGTAGTACGGGGACAGGGAGTGAAAAA.

In this sample, this clone turned up many times. The read ends 3 residues before the CDR3 terminus; that terminus is restored from the germline J gene. The chain couples TRBV30 to TRBJ2-3; the match to TRBD2 covers 9 bases. The germline V gene has CDR1 GTSNPN and CDR2 SVGIG (reference sequence). The CDR3 consists of 15 residues. CDR3 amino acids: CAWSVSSGAHGTQYF. The CDR3 bases that were read are TGTGCCTGGAGTGTGTCTAGCGGGGCCCACGGGACG.

The table lists this clone with many counts. The read ends 3 residues shy of where the CDR3 ends; the end is completed using the germline J gene. This chain uses TRBV30 with TRBJ1-4; D uncertain. Germline V gene data show CDR1 as GTSNPN and CDR2 as SVGIG (reference sequence). Deletions cut 3 bases from V and 4 bases from J, with 15 bases between. The CDR3 is 15 residues long. The CDR3 is CAWRGTRGGNEKLFF. Partial CDR3 DNA: TGTGCCTGGAGGGGTACACGGGGAGGTAATGAAAAA.

This clone was recorded many times. The read ends 3 residues early relative to the CDR3; the germline J gene fills the gap. The chain has TRBV29-1 and TRBJ1-2; D call uncertain. This CDR3 has 14 amino acids. Trimming pared 1 base from V and 3 bases from J, leaving 12 bases between. CDR1 is SQVTM and CDR2 is ANQGSEA in the germline V gene. CDR3 residues: CSVEGAGVDYGYTF. Incomplete CDR3 DNA: TGCAGCGTTGAAGGGGCCGGGGTGGACTATGGC. Together with reference TRBV29-1 and TRBJ1-2, the CDR3 gives the full variable domain: SAVISQKPSRDICQRGTSLTIQCQVDSQVTMMFWYRQQPGQSLTLIATANQGSEATYESGFVIDKFPISRPNLTFSTLTVSNMSPEDSSIYLCSVEGAGVDYGYTFGSGTRLTVV.

This clone was counted many times. The read stops 3 residues short of the end of the CDR3; the missing end is completed from the germline J gene. V and J are TRBV19 and TRBJ2-1; 9 positions agree with TRBD2. Germline loops: CDR1 LNHDA, CDR2 SQIVND (reference sequence). The CDR3 is 15 residues long. The V segment lost 5 bases and the J segment 8 bases; nucleotides outside the gene matches: 10. The part of the CDR3 DNA that was read is TGTGCCAGTAGTCTCGGCGGGAGGGCCAGCGATGAG. Residues: CASSLGGRASDE. In full, the CDR3 reads CASSLGGRASDEQFF.

In its sample, this clone was seen many times. The CDR3 goes on 3 residues after the read ends, and that part is filled in from the germline J gene. The chain combines TRBV19 with TRBJ2-7, with TRBD1 matching 7 bases. Germline values: CDR1 LNHDA, CDR2 SQIVND (reference sequence). The J segment lost 4 bases and the V segment lost 5 bases, leaving 8 bases of the junction unmatched. The CDR3 spans 14 residues. The sequenced part of the CDR3 DNA is TGTGCCAGTAGTCCGGGACAGAGATCTTACGAG. Amino acids: CASSPGQRSYE. The full-length CDR3 reads as CASSPGQRSYEQYF.

This clone has a count of ten or more. With the read ending 3 residues before the CDR3 end, the germline J gene is used to fill in that end. The chain joins TRBV20-1 to TRBJ2-7; perhaps TRBD2 as D (5 bases). Germline-derived CDR1 and CDR2 are DFQATT and SNEGSKA (reference sequence). V lost 0 bases and J lost 0, with 12 bases in between. This CDR3 contains 15 residues. The CDR3 bases that were read are TGCAGTGCTAGAGATAAGCGGAGGAGCTCCTACGAG. Translated, it gives CSARDKRRSSYE. The CDR3 as a whole reads CSARDKRRSSYEQYF.

This clone was detected many times. The read ends 3 residues early relative to the CDR3; the germline J gene fills the gap. The rearrangement links TRBV7-8 to TRBJ2-2; TRBD1 matches 7 bases. Germline assignment: CDR1 SGHVS and CDR2 FQNEAQ. This CDR3 has 14 residues. The J segment lost 7 bases and the V segment lost 5 bases, leaving 7 bases of the junction unmatched. The DNA read from the CDR3 is TGTGCCAGCAGCCAGGAACAGGGGTACGGGGAG. Translation gives CASSQEQGYGE. The entire CDR3 sequence reads CASSQEQGYGELFF.

The sample holds many counts of this clone. The sequenced fragment ends 3 residues before the CDR3 boundary, so the rest is inferred from the germline J gene. V usage is TRBV5-1 and J usage is TRBJ1-2, with TRBD1 matching 12 bases. The CDR3 sequence is 15 residues long. The germline V gene encodes CDR1 SGHRS and CDR2 YFSETQ. The sequenced part of the CDR3 DNA is TGCGCCAGCAGCTTGTCGGGACAGGGGGCGGAAGGC. Translating gives CASSLSGQGAEG. The whole CDR3 is CASSLSGQGAEGYTF.

This clone was counted at least ten times. The read ends 3 residues shy of where the CDR3 ends; the end is completed using the germline J gene. J is TRBJ1-1 and V is TRBV13; D call uncertain. CDR1 and CDR2 from the germline V gene are PRHDT and FYEKMQ (reference sequence). This CDR3 comprises 16 residues. Trimming left V 0 bases short and J 0 bases short, with 11 bases between. The covered CDR3 bases are TGTGCCAGCAGCTTAGGCGGGGTGAGGATGAACACTGAA. Translation gives CASSLGGVRMNTE. The whole CDR3 sequence reads CASSLGGVRMNTEAFF.

In its sample, this clone was seen many times. With the read ending 3 residues before the CDR3 end, the germline J gene is used to fill in that end. V is TRBV11-1 and J is TRBJ2-7; 10 bases are a match to TRBD1. V shed 7 bases, J shed 2 bases, and the junction held 5 bases outside the gene matches. The CDR3 length is 14 residues. CDR1 and CDR2 from the germline V gene are SGHAT and FQDESV (reference sequence). CDR3 DNA (partial): TGTGCCAGCACCTCCGGGACAGGGGCCTACGAG. As protein: CASTSGTGAYE. The CDR3 in its entirety is CASTSGTGAYEQYF.

Regarding this clone: Sequencing ends 3 residues short of the CDR3 end; the germline J gene provides the rest. The chain uses TRBV19 and TRBJ1-2; 11 bases line up with TRBD1. The CDR3 covers 14 residues. Germline CDR1 is LNHDA and CDR2 is SQIVND (reference sequence). This chain's CDR3 is CASRDRGLYNDYTF. The sequenced part of the CDR3 DNA is TGTGCCAGTAGGGACAGGGGGCTCTACAATGAC.

This clone was seen at least ten times. The read falls 3 residues short of the CDR3 end, and the missing part is taken from the germline J gene. The chain recombines TRBV9 with TRBJ2-7; 11 bases agree with TRBD2. CDR3 length: 16 residues. V lost 1 base to trimming and J lost 2 bases; unmatched junction nucleotides: 5. Per germline, CDR1 SGDLS and CDR2 YYNGEE. Partial CDR3 DNA: TGTGCCAGCAGCGTAAATGTAGCGGGAGGGACCTACGAG. It specifies CASSVNVAGGTYE. The whole CDR3 sequence reads CASSVNVAGGTYEQYF.

This clone has ten or more counts. The read ends 3 residues before the CDR3 terminus; that terminus is restored from the germline J gene. The chain joins TRBV5-4 to TRBJ2-3; TRBD2 is a possible D gene (6 bases). The germline V and J ends were trimmed by 3 bases and 7 bases, with 18 bases remaining between them. Germline V gene sequence: CDR1 SGHNT, CDR2 YYREEE (reference sequence). The CDR3 is 15 residues long. The CDR3 DNA, read in part, is TGTGCCAGCAGCTCTGGGGGGTTTTCGGGTAATACG. It specifies CASSSGGFSGNT. The whole CDR3 is CASSSGGFSGNTQYF.

This clone is deemed medium-sized. The read finishes 3 residues shy of the CDR3 end, and the germline J gene is used to complete it. The chain combines TRBV6-4 with TRBJ2-3; 8 bases fit TRBD1. This CDR3 spans 16 amino acids. The germline V gene encodes CDR1 MRHNA and CDR2 SNTAGT. V gave up 2 bases and J gave up 4 bases; unmatched junction bases: 8. The CDR3 DNA, read in part, is TGTGCCAGCAGTGACGGATTAGCAGGGGGCGCAGATACG. Translated: CASSDGLAGGADT. Given in full, the CDR3 is CASSDGLAGGADTQYF.

This clone showed up just a few times. With the read ending 3 residues before the CDR3 end, the germline J gene is used to fill in that end. The chain employs TRBV19 and TRBJ1-2; D call uncertain. CDR3 length equals 13 residues. The germline V gene has CDR1 LNHDA and CDR2 SQIVND (reference sequence). Partial CDR3 DNA: TGTGCCAGTAGTATTTCACAAGACAATGAC. Residues: CASSISQDND. The full CDR3 sequence reads CASSISQDNDYTF.

This clone was counted ten times or more. Read data end 3 residues before the CDR3 end; the end is taken from the germline J gene. J is TRBJ2-2 and V is TRBV5-4; 8 bases agree with TRBD1. The CDR3 sequence is 14 residues long. V dropped 1 base and J dropped 7; count of bases not matched to a gene: 3. CDR1 and CDR2 from the germline V gene are SGHNT and YYREEE (reference sequence). CDR3 loop: CASSLQGAGGELFF. CDR3 bases read: TGTGCCAGCAGCTTGCAGGGGGCAGGCGGGGAG.

At least ten counts were recorded for this clone. Read data end 3 residues before the CDR3 end; the end is taken from the germline J gene. J is TRBJ2-1 and V is TRBV12-3 or TRBV12-4; D is ambiguous. This CDR3 is built from 11 residues. Trimming cost V 4 bases and J 5 bases, with 3 bases left between them. The sequenced CDR3 bases are TGTGCCAGCAGTTACAACAATGAG. This sequence encodes CASSYNNE. The whole CDR3 protein reads CASSYNNEQFF.

Regarding this clone: The CDR3 extends 3 residues past the end of the read, so its final part is completed from the germline J gene. The rearrangement uses TRBV2 and TRBJ2-2, with D perhaps TRBD1 (6 bases). The CDR3 has 11 amino acids. Germline loops: CDR1 SNHLY, CDR2 FYNNEI. The CDR3 DNA, read in part, is TGTGCCAGCAAACAGGGCGAAAAG. Translation: CASKQGEK. The CDR3 reads in full as CASKQGEKLFF.

This clone was counted at least ten times. The sequenced fragment ends 3 residues before the CDR3 boundary, so the rest is inferred from the germline J gene. The V gene is TRBV5-1, the J gene TRBJ2-7; 13 bases map to TRBD2. Germline CDR1 SGHRS, CDR2 YFSETQ. J was trimmed by 1 base and V by 7 bases; bases with no gene match: 2. This CDR3 is 14 amino acids long. CDR3 sequence reads: CASALAGGSYEQYF. CDR3 DNA (partial): TGCGCCAGCGCACTAGCGGGAGGGTCCTACGAG. Together with reference TRBV5-1 and TRBJ2-7, the CDR3 gives the full variable domain: KAGVTQTPRYLIKTRGQQVTLSCSPISGHRSVSWYQQTPGQGLQFLFEYFSETQRNKGNFPGRFSGRQFSNSRSEMNVSTLELGDSALYLCASALAGGSYEQYFGPGTRLTVT.

This clone was counted ten times or more. The CDR3 end lies 3 residues beyond the end of the read and is filled in from the germline J gene. This chain joins TRBV7-2 and TRBJ1-3; 7 bases are a match to TRBD1. The CDR3 consists of 14 residues. Germline V gene lookup returns CDR1 SGHTA and CDR2 FQGNSA. Germline trimming cut 2 bases from V and 6 bases from J; bases unmatched to any gene: 4. CDR3 DNA (partial): TGTGCCAGCAGCTTAACAGGGGCGGCAAACACC. It codes for CASSLTGAANT. The CDR3 reads in full as CASSLTGAANTIYF.